The 17 T cell receptor beta chains below come from one sample, sequenced in a study of blood T cell repertoires in COVID-19 (dated by TCRdb to about 2020). Library method: the immunoSEQ multiplex PCR assay. As stored in TCRdb, this immuneACCESS dataset retains in-frame rearrangements with V and J assigned. A fraction of the clones does not appear; measured against another copy, unresolved V genes explain less than half of the discrepancy, and the remainder lacks a known reason. This sample has approximately 150,000 clones in its table, and 80% of those were observed once. The ten largest clonotypes hold roughly 4.7% of the sample. Sequencing used peripheral blood. The receptors were sampled from a woman in her 50s with acute or convalescent COVID-19.

The rearrangement joins TRBV11-2 to TRBJ1-4; D remains unclear. This CDR3 has 15 residues. The germline V gene has CDR1 SGHAT and CDR2 FQNNGV. Trimming left V 5 bases short and J 2 bases short, with 12 bases between. CDR3 sequence reads: CASSRRGGTNEKLFF. The DNA of the CDR3 is TGTGCCAGCAGCCGGCGGGGTGGGACTAATGAAAAACTGTTTTTT.

This clone was found a few times. The CDR3 coding sequence is TGTGCCAGCCGCGGACAGGGCACCTATGGCTACACCTTC. Translation: CASRGQGTYGYTF. The gene calls are TRBV28 and TRBJ1-2; 8 bases match TRBD1. Germline lookup yields CDR1 MDHEN and CDR2 SYDVKM. This CDR3 has 13 amino acids. V shed 8 bases, J shed 4 bases, and the junction held 6 bases outside the gene matches.

The gene calls are TRBV5-1 and TRBJ1-1, with TRBD1 as a possible D gene (5 bases). Trimming pared 2 bases from V and 5 bases from J, leaving 13 bases between. Germline-derived CDR1 and CDR2 are SGHRS and YFSETQ. The CDR3 contains 14 residues. The CDR3 DNA is TGCGCCAGCAGCTTTCAGGGAAGGGGTACTGAAGCTTTCTTT. Protein sequence: CASSFQGRGTEAFF.

The gene calls are TRBV3-1 (or the pseudogene TRBV3-2) and TRBJ1-4, with 7 bases lining up with TRBD1. With V trimmed by 4 bases and J by 4 bases, 3 bases remained unmatched. The CDR3 spans 14 residues. Looked up from germline, CDR1 is LGHDT and CDR2 is YNNKEL (reference sequence). The CDR3: CASSLRQGNEKLFF. The DNA of the CDR3 is TGTGCCAGCAGCCTTAGACAGGGTAATGAAAAACTGTTTTTT.

This chain joins TRBV6-5 and TRBJ1-1; the D is unclear. The V end lost 5 bases, the J end lost 3 bases, and 4 bases lay between the germline ends. The germline gives CDR1 MNHEY, CDR2 SVGAGI. This CDR3 comprises 11 residues. CDR3 sequence reads: CASSQYTEAFF. The CDR3 DNA is TGTGCCAGCAGTCAATACACTGAAGCTTTCTTT.

V gene TRBV29-1 combines with J gene TRBJ2-1; TRBD2 matches 8 bases. Germline trimming cut 4 bases from V and 5 bases from J; bases unmatched to any gene: 4. Germline V gene data show CDR1 as SQVTM and CDR2 as ANQGSEA. The CDR3 sequence is 13 residues long. The CDR3 spells CSVASGYNNEQFF. The CDR3 bases are TGCAGCGTTGCTAGCGGGTACAACAATGAGCAGTTCTTC.

The rearrangement links TRBV5-1 to TRBJ2-4; 8 positions match TRBD1. Trimming removed 4 bases from V and 8 bases from J; junction bases left unmatched: 8. CDR3 size: 14 residues. CDR1 is SGHRS and CDR2 is YFSETQ in the germline V gene. For the CDR3, the DNA is TGCGCCAGCAGCCCGGACAGGGAGGAGGACATTCAGTACTTC. Translating gives CASSPDREEDIQYF.

The V gene is TRBV30, the J gene TRBJ2-7; 10 bases fit TRBD1. Per the germline V gene, CDR1 is GTSNPN and CDR2 is SVGIG (reference sequence). Trimming took 3 bases from V and 3 from J; bases not matched to a gene: 8. The CDR3 is 15 residues long. This CDR3 reads CAWRPWTGGFYEQYF. CDR3 bases: TGTGCCTGGAGACCCTGGACAGGGGGTTTCTACGAGCAGTACTTC.

V and J are TRBV5-1 and TRBJ2-7; TRBD2 is a possible D gene (6 bases). The V and J ends lost 6 bases and 3 bases respectively, with 13 bases between them. This CDR3 is 13 amino acids long. Germline assignment: CDR1 SGHRS and CDR2 YFSETQ. As DNA, the CDR3 is TGCGCCAGCACCTCTTTGGAGGGCTACGAGCAGTACTTC. It is translated as CASTSLEGYEQYF.

The sample holds a few counts of this clone. V is TRBV19 and J is TRBJ1-3, with D perhaps matching TRBD1 (6 bases). CDR1 is LNHDA and CDR2 is SQIVND in the germline V gene (reference sequence). The CDR3 consists of 16 residues. Trimming removed 7 bases from V and 0 bases from J, with 16 bases in between. In DNA, the CDR3 is TGTGCCAGTACCCCCCTCGGACAGCTCTCTGGAAACACCATATATTTT. It translates to CASTPLGQLSGNTIYF.

The rearrangement links TRBV19 to TRBJ2-3; 9 bases agree with TRBD1. Germline assignment: CDR1 LNHDA and CDR2 SQIVND (reference sequence). The CDR3 runs to 16 residues. V gave up 4 bases and J gave up 4 bases; unmatched junction bases: 9. The CDR3 loop reads CASSNTGGWLADTQYF. The CDR3 DNA reads TGTGCCAGTAGTAATACAGGGGGCTGGTTGGCAGATACGCAGTATTTT. Together with reference TRBV19 and TRBJ2-3, the CDR3 gives the full variable domain: DGGITQSPKYLFRKEGQNVTLSCEQNLNHDAMYWYRQDPGQGLRLIYYSQIVNDFQKGDIAEGYSVSREKKESFPLTVTSAQKNPTAFYLCASSNTGGWLADTQYFGPGTRLTVL.

The rearrangement joins TRBV6-4 to TRBJ1-6, with D possibly being TRBD1 (5 bases). This CDR3 has 17 residues. The V end was cut by 6 bases, the J end by 6 bases, with 21 bases between. Per the germline V gene, CDR1 is MRHNA and CDR2 is SNTAGT. CDR3 in amino acids: CASRTVRAGGVNSPLHF. CDR3 in DNA: TGTGCCAGCAGGACTGTCAGGGCGGGAGGAGTTAATTCACCCCTCCACTTT.

The chain has TRBV6-5 and TRBJ2-7; TRBD1 matches at 9 bases. Germline-derived CDR1 and CDR2 are MNHEY and SVGAGI. There are 14 residues in the CDR3. The V gene end was trimmed by 4 bases and the J gene end by 6 bases; junction bases not matched to a gene: 7. CDR3 loop: CASSSGTGSREQYF. The CDR3 DNA sequence: TGTGCCAGCAGTTCCGGGACAGGGTCCCGCGAGCAGTACTTC.

This clone appeared a few times. The rearrangement uses TRBV21-1 and TRBJ2-3; TRBD2 is the table's D call and was not checked against the DNA. TRBV21-1 is a recognized pseudogene. The CDR3 extends over 23 amino acids. The CDR3 DNA reads as TGTGCCAGCAGTACCAAAGATACCCCAAGTTGGGTTCGAGGGGGGGCTCGCACAGATACGCAGTATTTT. Encoded protein: CASSTKDTPSWVRGGARTDTQYF.

The J gene is TRBJ1-6, the V gene TRBV12-3 or TRBV12-4, with 7 nucleotides matching TRBD1. CDR3 length equals 13 residues. V lost 5 bases and J lost 9; bases outside the gene matches: 4. The CDR3 here is CASSLTGASPLHF. CDR3 DNA sequence: TGTGCCAGCAGTCTCACAGGGGCTTCACCCCTCCACTTT.

The V gene is TRBV6-2 or TRBV6-3, the J gene TRBJ2-1; 7 bases fit TRBD1. Losses at the gene ends were 2 bases for V and 6 bases for J; bases not matched to a gene: 16. This CDR3 is 18 amino acids long. Germline CDR1 is MNHEY and CDR2 is SVGEGT. The CDR3 DNA reads TGTGCCAGCAGTTACCTTCCCATTACAGGGGAAGGGTCCAATGAGCAGTTCTTC. Residues: CASSYLPITGEGSNEQFF.

With respect to this clone: Other DNA sequences of this sample code for an identical CDR3. This chain uses TRBV18 with TRBJ1-2; D perhaps matches TRBD1 (6 bases). CDR1 and CDR2 (germline): KGHSH, LQKENI. V was clipped by 2 bases and J by 3 bases, with 7 bases between them. CDR3 size: 13 residues. In DNA form, the CDR3 reads TGTGCCAGCTCACCAGGGGGCGACTATGGCTACACCTTC. Protein product: CASSPGGDYGYTF.